The next 7 T cell receptor beta chains were all read from a single sample in a study of T cell responses to AZD1222 COVID-19 vaccine. The repertoire was sequenced with immunoSEQ multiplex PCR; TCRdb's copy has only in-frame clones and lacks some. Of 100,000 or so clones listed, 90% are singletons. The material was peripheral blood, obtained on day 0 of AZD1222 vaccination. Receptors were obtained from an adult in good health.

The V call is TRBV27, the J call TRBJ1-1; possibly TRBD1 for D (5 bases). The V gene lost 3 bases and the J gene lost 10 bases, with 15 bases spanning the gap. Germline CDR1 MNHEY, CDR2 SMNVEV (reference sequence). The CDR3 is 13 residues long. In nucleotides, the CDR3 is TGTGCCAGCAGTTTGGGTCTCGGGGCGCGAGCTTTCTTT. This translates into CASSLGLGARAFF.

Here the CDR3 reads CATSTTRGDLQGNEQFF. The CDR3 DNA follows: TGTGCCACCAGCACGACTAGGGGAGACTTGCAGGGCAATGAGCAGTTCTTC. This chain uses TRBV15 with TRBJ2-1, with D possibly being TRBD2 (6 bases). V dropped 4 bases and J dropped 6 bases, with 22 bases sitting between them. The germline CDR1 and CDR2 sequences are LNHNV and YYDKDF (reference sequence). This CDR3 contains 17 residues. Complete variable domain (other parts from reference TRBV15 and TRBJ2-1): DAMVIQNPRYQVTQFGKPVTLSCSQTLNHNVMYWYQQKSSQAPKLLFHYYDKDFNNEADTPDNFQSRRPNTSFCFLDIRSPGLGDTAMYLCATSTTRGDLQGNEQFFGPGTRLTVL.

The rearrangement uses TRBV5-1 and TRBJ1-1, with D tentatively TRBD1 (5 bases). CDR3 size: 14 residues. CDR1 SGHRS and CDR2 YFSETQ come from the germline V gene. V gave up 0 bases and J gave up 2 bases, with 8 bases separating them. Here the CDR3 DNA reads TGCGCCAGCAGCTTGGAGGGGAGAAACACTGAAGCTTTCTTT. Translating it yields CASSLEGRNTEAFF.

The chain employs TRBV10-2 and TRBJ1-2; 7 bases map to TRBD1. Germline CDR1 WSHSY, CDR2 SAAADI. CDR3 length equals 16 residues. The V and J ends lost 2 bases and 1 base, in that order; junction bases with no gene match: 7. The CDR3 DNA reads as TGCGCCAGCAGTGAGGACAGGGAGAATCTTAACTATGGCTACACCTTC. It is translated as CASSEDRENLNYGYTF.

V gene TRBV30 combines with J gene TRBJ1-4; D uncertain. V lost 3 bases and J 1 base, leaving 15 bases between the germline ends. The CDR3 is 16 amino acids. CDR1 GTSNPN and CDR2 SVGIG come from the germline V gene (reference sequence). The CDR3 DNA reads TGTGCCTGGAGCCAAGGCTGGTCGGGAACTAATGAAAAACTGTTTTTT. The encoded protein is CAWSQGWSGTNEKLFF.

This clone was detected a few times. V is TRBV19 and J is TRBJ1-1; a possible D gene is TRBD1 (5 bases). Trimming stripped 6 bases from V and 3 bases from J, with 29 bases between. Germline CDR1 and CDR2: LNHDA and SQIVND (reference sequence). This CDR3 is 19 amino acids long. The chain's CDR3 is CASSTAGRGPGPTDTEAFF. The DNA of the CDR3 is TGTGCCAGTAGCACCGCTGGGCGGGGCCCGGGACCGACCGACACTGAAGCTTTCTTT.

This chain's CDR3 is CASSQDRDRANEAFF. CDR3 coding DNA: TGCGCCAGCAGCCAAGATAGGGACAGGGCAAATGAAGCTTTCTTT. J is TRBJ1-1 and V is TRBV4-1, with TRBD1 identical over 9 bases. Germline loops: CDR1 MGHRA, CDR2 YSYEKL. V shed 0 bases, J shed 7 bases, and the junction held 6 bases outside the gene matches. The CDR3 length is 15 residues.